This TCR beta chain is from a study of vaccination effects on CD4 cells after COVID-19. Study-wide context: Post-vaccine sample collection fell at a median of 72 days after the second dose. For each well, two million PBMC were cultured with roughly 11 IU/ml IL-2 and 8 to 10 ug/ml peptides.

Profiled with immunoSEQ multiplex PCR; TCRdb holds only in-frame clones, not every one. This table holds about 40,000 clones, 55% to 80% found once. Study results and limitations: Healthy vaccine recipients' vaccine-induced clones were almost all SARS-CoV-2 mono-reactive.

An approximately nine-day culture period preceded the isolation of CD4+ T cells. Two-dose vaccination with either BNT162b2 or mRNA-1273 was given to the participants. Each vaccine recipient was nucleocapsid antibody negative and had no prior SARS-CoV-2 infection. Trimming stripped 0 bases from V and 1 base from J, with 11 bases between. Germline V gene data show CDR1 as MNHEY and CDR2 as SVGAGI. The CDR3 is 16 residues long. For this clone: Its antigen remains unknown.

The chain is built from TRBV6-5 and TRBJ2-3, with D possibly matching TRBD1 (5 bases). The TCR was taken from a human donor who received a COVID-19 vaccine. The sequencing here drew on CD4+ T cells from PBMCs cultured without peptide, taken after COVID-19 vaccination. CDR3 protein: CASSYSSAGRTDTQYF. The CDR3 bases are TGTGCCAGCAGTTACTCGTCCGCAGGGCGCACAGATACGCAGTATTTT.